This T cell receptor (beta chain) stems from a study of cytomegalovirus exposure and HLA in healthy donors. Vbeta (60) and Jbeta (13) primers were used in the PCR. Profiling relied on immunoSEQ multiplex PCR, and the TCRdb table lists in-frame clones only, not all of them. The table includes around 150,000 clones, 65% to 70% detected once. This clone was counted at least ten times. Its antigen is undetermined. Study-wide results and caveats: DRB1 showed the most TCR associations and HLA-C the fewest in a later analysis, as rates varied by HLA locus. The study dropped some indistinguishable V segments, TRBV6-2 and TRBV6-3 among them. Apart from CMV serostatus, no immune exposure information was available.

This CDR3 contains 16 residues. Germline CDR1 PRHDT, CDR2 FYEKMQ (reference sequence). The ends were cut back, 2 bases at V and 2 bases at J, with 12 bases in the middle. This TCR was sampled from a woman aged 18-29 years in good health and CMV-seropositive. Material: PBMCs. This chain links TRBV13 with TRBJ1-4, with no clear D. CDR3 nucleotide sequence: TGTGCCAGCAGCTTAAGTCCGGGAGCGACTAATGAAAAACTGTTTTTT. Its translation: CASSLSPGATNEKLFF.